This T cell receptor (beta chain) was sequenced during a study of cytomegalovirus exposure and HLA in healthy donors. Using immunoSEQ multiplex PCR, the repertoire was profiled, and TCRdb retains in-frame clones only, with some absent. Here the sample spans over 100,000 clones, roughly 86% being singletons. Specimen: PBMCs. This TCR derives from a man in his thirties or forties in good health and CMV-seronegative.

The CDR3, as DNA: TGTGCCAGTAGTGTCGGGACTACGGGGGGGCCGGCAGATACGCAGTATTTT. Its protein product is CASSVGTTGGPADTQYF. The V and J genes are TRBV19 and TRBJ2-3; TRBD2 agrees at 8 bases. V lost 5 bases and J lost 4; bases outside the gene matches: 14. CDR1 is LNHDA and CDR2 is SQIVND in the germline V gene (reference sequence). The CDR3 has 17 residues.